These 26 T cell receptor beta chains were all obtained from the same sample, sequenced in a study of glioma-infiltrating T cells after dendritic cell vaccination (dated by TCRdb to 2015 to 2016). The method behind the library was the immunoSEQ multiplex PCR assay. The table was pulled from immuneACCESS by TCRdb, which kept in-frame rearrangements only. Such tables lose some clones; where checked, under half of the loss comes from unresolved V genes, and the rest has no known cause. Present in this sample are roughly 60,000 clones, about nine tenths of which were seen just once. Jointly, the top ten make up about 9.9% of the sample. The label giving this sample's time point can be read as: after dendritic cell vaccination, including at tumor progression/relapse. Source: blood, taken after dendritic cell vaccination. Receptors were obtained from a human donor with glioblastoma.

V is TRBV2 and J is TRBJ1-2; D perhaps matches TRBD1 (5 bases). The germline V and J ends were trimmed by 1 base and 3 bases, with 9 bases remaining between them. CDR1 and CDR2 from the germline V gene are SNHLY and FYNNEI. CDR3 length: 14 residues. CDR3 bases: TGTGCCAGCAGTGAAGGAAGGGGCGACTATGGCTACACCTTC. Translation gives CASSEGRGDYGYTF.

The genes are TRBV2 and TRBJ2-7; TRBD1 matches at 10 bases. The CDR3 has 17 residues. The ends lost 8 bases at V and 4 bases at J; junction bases unmatched: 17. Germline V gene lookup returns CDR1 SNHLY and CDR2 FYNNEI. DNA for the CDR3: TGTGCCAGCGATCGGGACAGGGGCCCCCTTCGGCCGTACGAGCAGTACTTC. The encoded protein is CASDRDRGPLRPYEQYF.

The chain uses TRBV7-3 and TRBJ2-6; 9 nucleotides agree with TRBD1. Losses at the gene ends were 6 bases for V and 1 base for J; bases not matched to a gene: 7. Looked up from germline, CDR1 is SGHTA and CDR2 is FQGTGA. The CDR3 contains 17 residues. The CDR3 region is CASRPGQGVSGANVLTF. The DNA for the CDR3 is TGTGCCAGCAGGCCGGGACAGGGTGTTTCTGGGGCCAACGTCCTGACTTTC.

The chain joins TRBV7-2 to TRBJ1-5; a weak D match, TRBD1 (5 bases). This CDR3 has 17 amino acids. CDR1 SGHTA and CDR2 FQGNSA come from the germline V gene. Trimming stripped 1 base from V and 2 bases from J, with 15 bases between. DNA for the CDR3: TGTGCCAGCAGCTTAGTAGGAGGGGCAGGTGGCAATCAGCCCCAGCATTTT. The encoded protein is CASSLVGGAGGNQPQHF.

This chain links TRBV10-1 with TRBJ1-1, with 9 bases lining up with TRBD1. This CDR3 comprises 15 residues. Trimming at V came to 4 bases and at J to 4 bases, leaving 7 bases not matched to a gene. Looked up from germline, CDR1 is WNHNN and CDR2 is SYGVQD (reference sequence). The CDR3 here is CASSGEDRGGTEAFF. The CDR3 DNA reads as TGCGCCAGCAGTGGAGAGGACAGGGGAGGCACTGAAGCTTTCTTT.

This chain links TRBV4-1 with TRBJ2-3; 11 bases map to TRBD2. The CDR3 covers 18 residues. Germline lookup yields CDR1 MGHRA and CDR2 YSYEKL. The junction had 11 bases not matched to a gene; V was cut back by 1 base and J by 5 bases. The chain's CDR3 is CASSQVLGLAGGEDTQYF. The CDR3 DNA reads TGCGCCAGCAGCCAAGTCCTCGGCCTAGCGGGAGGAGAAGATACGCAGTATTTT.

V gene TRBV5-4 combines with J gene TRBJ2-1; tentatively, D is TRBD1 (6 bases). Germline V lookup: CDR1 SGHNT, CDR2 YYREEE (reference sequence). The CDR3 totals 13 residues. The ends were cut back, 0 bases at V and 9 bases at J, with 10 bases in the middle. The CDR3 spells CASSLDRAGEQFF. The DNA of the CDR3 is TGTGCCAGCAGCTTGGACAGGGCGGGTGAGCAGTTCTTC.

The chain carries TRBV2 and TRBJ2-1, with 9 bases fitting TRBD2. The CDR3 runs to 14 residues. The ends lost 11 bases at V and 5 bases at J; junction bases unmatched: 10. Germline lookup yields CDR1 SNHLY and CDR2 FYNNEI. CDR3 sequence reads: CASNGLAGNNEQFF. In DNA, the CDR3 is TGTGCCTCCAACGGGCTAGCGGGAAACAATGAGCAGTTCTTC.

The chain joins TRBV7-6 to TRBJ2-7; D may be TRBD1 (6 bases). The V end lost 2 bases, the J end lost 4 bases, and 18 bases lay between the germline ends. Germline lookup yields CDR1 SGHVS and CDR2 FNYEAQ. There are 16 residues in the CDR3. As DNA, the CDR3 is TGTGCCAGCAGCTTAAAACTGACAGGCGCCTCTTACGAGCAGTACTTC. Its translation: CASSLKLTGASYEQYF. The full variable domain, in which reference TRBV7-6 and TRBJ2-7 provide the parts outside the CDR3, is GAGVSQSPRYKVTKRGQDVALRCDPISGHVSLYWYRQALGQGPEFLTYFNYEAQQDKSGLPNDRFSAERPEGSISTLTIQRTEQRDSAMYRCASSLKLTGASYEQYFGPGTRLTVT.

The V call is TRBV9, the J call TRBJ2-3; 7 bases line up with TRBD2. V lost 0 bases to trimming and J lost 3 bases; unmatched junction nucleotides: 4. Germline-derived CDR1 and CDR2 are SGDLS and YYNGEE. This CDR3 has 15 amino acids. The CDR3 nucleotides read TGTGCCAGCAGCGTAGTTGCGGGAGTAACAGATACGCAGTATTTT. It translates to CASSVVAGVTDTQYF.

The V gene is TRBV29-1, the J gene TRBJ2-1; TRBD1 agrees at 9 bases. CDR3 length equals 12 residues. The germline gives CDR1 SQVTM, CDR2 ANQGSEA. J was trimmed by 8 bases and V by 4 bases; bases with no gene match: 3. CDR3 amino acids: CSVGGQGYEQFF. The CDR3 nucleotides are TGCAGCGTTGGGGGACAGGGCTATGAGCAGTTCTTC.

The V and J genes are TRBV6-5 and TRBJ1-2; TRBD1 might be the D (6 bases). V was clipped by 2 bases and J by 2 bases, with 15 bases between them. CDR3 length: 16 amino acids. Germline V CDR1 and CDR2: MNHEY, SVGAGI. CDR3 amino acids: CASSYRTNRENYGYTF. The CDR3 DNA reads TGTGCCAGCAGTTACCGGACAAACAGGGAGAACTATGGCTACACCTTC.

The chain has TRBV5-1 and TRBJ2-7; no reliable D call. The CDR3 has 12 amino acids. Germline loops: CDR1 SGHRS, CDR2 YFSETQ. V was pared by 4 bases and J by 2 bases, with 7 bases between. In DNA, the CDR3 is TGCGCCAGCAGCATCGACACCTACGAGCAGTACTTC. Translation gives CASSIDTYEQYF.

This chain joins TRBV13 and TRBJ2-5; 7 bases are shared with TRBD2. V lost 5 bases and J lost 2; bases outside the gene matches: 2. The CDR3 extends over 13 amino acids. CDR1 and CDR2 (germline): PRHDT, FYEKMQ (reference sequence). The CDR3 bases are TGTGCCAGCAGCGCGGGAGCTCAAGAGACCCAGTACTTC. This gives the protein CASSAGAQETQYF. Using reference TRBV13 and TRBJ2-5 for the parts outside the CDR3, the full variable domain is AAGVIQSPRHLIKEKRETATLKCYPIPRHDTVYWYQQGPGQDPQFLISFYEKMQSDKGSIPDRFSAQQFSDYHSELNMSSLELGDSALYFCASSAGAQETQYFGPGTRLLVL.

The chain links TRBV7-9 to TRBJ1-4; 12 bases align to TRBD1. From germline, CDR1 is SEHNR and CDR2 FQNEAQ (reference sequence). The CDR3 runs to 17 residues. Trimming cost V 4 bases and J 6 bases; bases outside gene matches: 9. The chain's CDR3 is CASSSGTGGTDDEKLFF. CDR3 nucleotides: TGTGCCAGCAGCTCCGGGACAGGGGGCACCGATGATGAAAAACTGTTTTTT.

The rearrangement links TRBV19 to TRBJ1-5; D is unclear. From germline, CDR1 is LNHDA and CDR2 SQIVND (reference sequence). The V gene lost 2 bases and the J gene lost 5 bases, with 7 bases spanning the gap. The CDR3 is made up of 13 amino acids. CDR3 residues: CASSILVDQPQHF. The CDR3 region has the DNA TGTGCCAGTAGTATATTAGTTGATCAGCCCCAGCATTTT.

The chain couples TRBV7-2 to TRBJ2-2; D possibly corresponds to TRBD2 (6 bases). Germline assignment: CDR1 SGHTA and CDR2 FQGNSA. With 4 bases removed from V and 0 bases from J, the gap between germline ends came to 12 bases. The CDR3 length is 16 residues. CDR3 in amino acids: CASSYLASANTGELFF. The CDR3 DNA follows: TGTGCCAGCAGCTACTTGGCTAGCGCGAACACCGGGGAGCTGTTTTTT.

The CDR3 DNA sequence: TGTGCCAGCAGCTTCGGGACAGGGGAAAGAGAACGTTTCTTT. It translates to CASSFGTGERERFF. The J gene is TRBJ1-1, the V gene TRBV11-2; 10 bases fit TRBD1. The J segment lost 13 bases and the V segment lost 3 bases, leaving 11 bases of the junction unmatched. Germline V lookup: CDR1 SGHAT, CDR2 FQNNGV. The CDR3 runs 14 residues.

The rearrangement joins TRBV2 to TRBJ2-7; a possible D gene is TRBD1 (5 bases). Trimming shortened V by 6 bases and J by 0 bases, and 12 bases separated the two germline ends. The CDR3 is 14 amino acids. Germline V gene sequence: CDR1 SNHLY, CDR2 FYNNEI. The CDR3, as DNA: TGTGCCAGCAGCTCGGACATCCTCTCCTACGAGCAGTACTTC. Residues: CASSSDILSYEQYF.

The chain employs TRBV30 and TRBJ2-7; a weak D match, TRBD1 (6 bases). The germline V gene encodes CDR1 GTSNPN and CDR2 SVGIG (reference sequence). The CDR3 spans 18 residues. Between the trimmed V and J ends, which lost 5 bases and 0 bases, there was a span of 26 bases. CDR3 region: CAWGLRPGATRSSYEQYF. Here the CDR3 DNA reads TGTGCCTGGGGTCTCAGACCAGGGGCCACCCGTAGCTCCTACGAGCAGTACTTC.

In this sample, this clone turned up a few times. The DNA of the CDR3 is TGTGCCAGCAGCTTAGTTCGGGCAGGGGGCAATTCACCCCTCCACTTT. Encoded protein: CASSLVRAGGNSPLHF. The V gene is TRBV11-2, the J gene TRBJ1-6, with 8 bases lining up with TRBD1. Looked up from germline, CDR1 is SGHAT and CDR2 is FQNNGV. The trim removed 1 base at V and 7 bases at J, leaving 6 bases unmatched. The CDR3 has 16 amino acids. The full variable domain, with the rest looked up from reference TRBV11-2 and TRBJ1-6, is EAGVAQSPRYKIIEKRQSVAFWCNPISGHATLYWYQQILGQGPKLLIQFQNNGVVDDSQLPKDRFSAERLKGVDSTLKIQPAKLEDSAVYLCASSLVRAGGNSPLHFGNGTRLTVT.

This clone was picked up one time. The gene calls are TRBV5-1 and TRBJ2-7; TRBD1 matches 7 bases. CDR3 length: 14 residues. J gave up 5 bases and V 0 bases, and 5 bases lay outside the gene matches. Germline CDR1 SGHRS, CDR2 YFSETQ. The CDR3 DNA reads TGCGCCAGCAGCTTGGGGGTACAGGGGAACGAGCAGTACTTC. Its translation is CASSLGVQGNEQYF.

V gene TRBV7-2 combines with J gene TRBJ2-7; 11 bases align to TRBD2. Germline V lookup: CDR1 SGHTA, CDR2 FQGNSA. CDR3 length: 15 residues. V lost 5 bases and J lost 3; bases outside the gene matches: 6. As DNA, the CDR3 is TGTGCCAGCAGCCGGCGACTAGCGGGAAACTACGAGCAGTACTTC. Residues: CASSRRLAGNYEQYF. The complete variable domain, with remaining parts taken from reference TRBV7-2 and TRBJ2-7, reads GAGVSQSPSNKVTEKGKDVELRCDPISGHTALYWYRQSLGQGLEFLIYFQGNSAPDKSGLPSDRFSAERTGGSVSTLTIQRTQQEDSAVYLCASSRRLAGNYEQYFGPGTRLTVT.

The V call is TRBV4-2, the J call TRBJ2-7; possible D gene TRBD2, 5 bases. This CDR3 has 16 amino acids. V was pared by 0 bases and J by 2 bases, with 14 bases between. CDR1 is LGHNA, CDR2 YNFKEQ, per germline. As DNA, the CDR3 is TGTGCCAGCAGCCAAGATTCCCGGGGATTCGCCTACGAGCAGTACTTC. Translated, it gives CASSQDSRGFAYEQYF.

This CDR3 reads CASSYRYSSYEQYF. The CDR3 region has the DNA TGTGCCAGCAGTTATCGATACAGCTCCTACGAGCAGTACTTC. V is TRBV27 and J is TRBJ2-5; no firm D call. Gene TRBJ2-7 matches the end of the DNA better, so the J call may be wrong. CDR1 is MNHEY and CDR2 is SMNVEV in the germline V gene (reference sequence). The CDR3 is 14 amino acids.

This CDR3 reads CAWSVPGAETQYF. The CDR3 DNA reads TGTGCCTGGAGTGTACCAGGGGCGGAGACCCAGTACTTC. The J gene is TRBJ2-5, the V gene TRBV30; D might be TRBD1 (6 bases). CDR3 size: 13 residues. Germline-derived CDR1 and CDR2 are GTSNPN and SVGIG (reference sequence). The germline V and J ends were trimmed by 0 bases and 5 bases, with 10 bases remaining between them.